This is a list of T cell receptor beta chains from one sample in a study of T cell changes during pregnancy in multiple sclerosis. The protocol was immunoSEQ multiplex PCR, while the TCRdb copy is restricted to in-frame clones and leaves out a portion. The sample contains 90,000 to 100,000 clones, approximately 92% of which appear only once. The specimen comprised peripheral blood, sampled in the first trimester of pregnancy. These receptors all come from a female donor with multiple sclerosis, enrolled in a pregnancy study. The CDR3 runs from the conserved cysteine through the conserved F or W. A D gene is named only where the DNA matches it firmly. Size is omitted from some rows. Given values are once, few, many or a class for expanded clones.

clone_size,j_call,cdr3_length,v_call,d_call,cdr3_nt,cdr3_aa
NA,TRBJ2-1,16,TRBV27,NA,TGTGCCAGCAGCTATTTAGCGGGACAGGGTGGCAATGAGCAGTTCTTC,CASSYLAGQGGNEQFF
NA,TRBJ2-3,14,TRBV5-1,NA,TGCGCCAGCAGCTTGGATCAGGGGACAGATACGCAGTATTTT,CASSLDQGTDTQYF
NA,TRBJ1-5,14,TRBV30,TRBD1,TGTGCCTGGACTACCGGGACAGGGAGTCAGCCCCAGCATTTT,CAWTTGTGSQPQHF
NA,TRBJ1-1,14,TRBV11-2,TRBD1,TGTGCCACCTCTCAAGGGGGCAGAGGGGCTGAAGCTTTCTTT,CATSQGGRGAEAFF
NA,TRBJ2-1,15,TRBV19,TRBD1,TGTGCCAGTAGTATAGCCGGACAGGGTCTTAGTGAGCAGTTCTTC,CASSIAGQGLSEQFF
NA,TRBJ2-7,16,TRBV4-1,TRBD2,TGCGCCAGCAGCAAGATACTAGCGTTCTTAACTACCGAGCAGTACTTC,CASSKILAFLTTEQYF
NA,TRBJ2-1,18,TRBV12-5,TRBD2,TGTGCTAGTGGTTTGCACGAGCGGGGACTAGCGTCCTACAATGAGCAGTTCTTC,CASGLHERGLASYNEQFF
NA,TRBJ1-4,14,TRBV9,NA,TGTGCCAGCAGCGTGGGGGGGAATCGTGAAAAACTGTTTTTT,CASSVGGNREKLFF
NA,TRBJ2-7,14,TRBV19,TRBD1,TGTGCCAGTACCAAAGGGACAGGCGACTACGAGCAGTACTTC,CASTKGTGDYEQYF
NA,TRBJ2-5,14,TRBV18,TRBD1,TGTGCCAGCTCACTTGACAGGGGGCAAGAGACCCAGTACTTC,CASSLDRGQETQYF
NA,TRBJ1-2,12,TRBV5-1,TRBD1,TGCGCCAGCAGCTTTGACAGGGCGAAATACACCTTC,CASSFDRAKYTF
NA,TRBJ1-1,13,TRBV29-1,TRBD1,TGCAGCGCCACAACAGGGGGGAACACTGAAGCTTTCTTT,CSATTGGNTEAFF
NA,TRBJ1-5,15,TRBV19,TRBD1,TGTGCCAGTAGGGATCTGACAGGGAGGAATCAGCCCCAGCATTTT,CASRDLTGRNQPQHF
NA,TRBJ2-1,14,TRBV19,TRBD2,TGTGCCAGTAGTATCCGTCTAGCGGGACATAAGCAGTTCTTC,CASSIRLAGHKQFF
NA,TRBJ1-1,15,TRBV5-4,TRBD1,TGTGCCAGCAGCCCTGGACAGGGGCGGAACACTGAAGCTTTCTTT,CASSPGQGRNTEAFF
once,TRBJ1-2,14,TRBV5-1,NA,TGCGCCAGCAGGCTAACGGGAGACGACTATGGCTACACCTTC,CASRLTGDDYGYTF
NA,TRBJ1-1,12,TRBV7-9,NA,TGTGCCAGCAGCTTCGGAGACACTGAAGCTTTCTTT,CASSFGDTEAFF
NA,TRBJ2-7,14,TRBV27,NA,TGTGCCAGCAGCTCCCAGGGGGGTATCCACGAGCAGTACTTC,CASSSQGGIHEQYF
NA,TRBJ2-3,17,TRBV4-3,NA,TGCGCCAGCAGCGGGCCCGGAGAGGGCTATAGCACAGATACGCAGTATTTT,CASSGPGEGYSTDTQYF
few,TRBJ1-5,13,TRBV6-1,NA,TGTGCCAGCAGTGAAGGTGCCAGTCAGCCCCAGCATTTT,CASSEGASQPQHF
NA,TRBJ2-1,16,TRBV9,TRBD2,TGTGCCAGCAGCTCAGGTGGGACTAGCGGGAAAAATGAGCAGTTCTTC,CASSSGGTSGKNEQFF
NA,TRBJ2-3,15,TRBV5-4,NA,TGTGCCAGCAGCTTGGATGGCAGTAGCACAGATACGCAGTATTTT,CASSLDGSSTDTQYF
NA,TRBJ2-3,13,TRBV28,NA,TGTGCCAGCAGTTTTAGGGGCGGAAATACGCAGTATTTT,CASSFRGGNTQYF
NA,TRBJ2-1,13,TRBV6-1,NA,TGTGCCAGCAGTGAAGAGCCATACAATGAGCAGTTCTTC,CASSEEPYNEQFF
NA,TRBJ2-4,17,TRBV25-1,NA,TGTGCCAGCAGTGAAGTGAGGAGCGGTCTAGCCAAAAACATTCAGTACTTC,CASSEVRSGLAKNIQYF
NA,TRBJ2-6,16,TRBV30,NA,TGTGCCTGGAGTATTCAGGGCAGCTCTGGGGCCAACGTCCTGACTTTC,CAWSIQGSSGANVLTF
NA,TRBJ1-2,16,TRBV9,NA,TGTGCCAGCAGCTTCTACGACCGACCGGGTTTCTATGGCTACACCTTC,CASSFYDRPGFYGYTF
once,TRBJ2-7,13,TRBV28,NA,TGTGCCAGCAGTTTACAGGGGATCCACGAGCAGTACTTC,CASSLQGIHEQYF
NA,TRBJ2-7,17,TRBV5-8,TRBD1,TGTGCCAGCAGCTTGAGGGCCCTGGGACAGTCAACCTACGAGCAGTACTTC,CASSLRALGQSTYEQYF